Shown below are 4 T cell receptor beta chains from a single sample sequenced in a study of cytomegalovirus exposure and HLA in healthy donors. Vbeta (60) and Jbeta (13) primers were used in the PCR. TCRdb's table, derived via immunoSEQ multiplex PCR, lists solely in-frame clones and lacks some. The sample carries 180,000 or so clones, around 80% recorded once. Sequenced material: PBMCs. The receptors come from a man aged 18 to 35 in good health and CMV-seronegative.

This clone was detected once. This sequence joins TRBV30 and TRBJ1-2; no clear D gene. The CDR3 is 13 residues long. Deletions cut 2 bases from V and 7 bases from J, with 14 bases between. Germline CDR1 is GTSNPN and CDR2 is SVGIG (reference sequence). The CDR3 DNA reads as TGTGCCTGGAGTATCGGAGGGTCAAGTGGCTACACCTTC. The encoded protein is CAWSIGGSSGYTF.

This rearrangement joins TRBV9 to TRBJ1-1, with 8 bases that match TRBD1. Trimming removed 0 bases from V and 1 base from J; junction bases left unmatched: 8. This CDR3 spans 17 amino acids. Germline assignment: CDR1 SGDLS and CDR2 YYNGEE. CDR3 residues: CASSVGPGQARNTEAFF. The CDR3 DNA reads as TGTGCCAGCAGCGTAGGGCCGGGACAGGCCCGGAACACTGAAGCTTTCTTT.

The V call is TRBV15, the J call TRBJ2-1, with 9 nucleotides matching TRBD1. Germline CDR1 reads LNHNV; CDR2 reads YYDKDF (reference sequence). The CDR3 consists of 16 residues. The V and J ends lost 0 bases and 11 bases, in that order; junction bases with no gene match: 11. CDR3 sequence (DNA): TGTGCCACCAGCAGAGATGGGCCGGGACAGGGCAGGCAGCAGTTCTTC. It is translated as CATSRDGPGQGRQQFF. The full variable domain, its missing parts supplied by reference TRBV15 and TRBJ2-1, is DAMVIQNPRYQVTQFGKPVTLSCSQTLNHNVMYWYQQKSSQAPKLLFHYYDKDFNNEADTPDNFQSRRPNTSFCFLDIRSPGLGDTAMYLCATSRDGPGQGRQQFFGPGTRLTVL.

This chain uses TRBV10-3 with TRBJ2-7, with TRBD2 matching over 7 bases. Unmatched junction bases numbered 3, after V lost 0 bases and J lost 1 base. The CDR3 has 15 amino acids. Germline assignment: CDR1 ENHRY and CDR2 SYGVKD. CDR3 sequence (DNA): TGTGCCATCAGTGAGTCGCCTAGCGGTTCCTACGAGCAGTACTTC. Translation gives CAISESPSGSYEQYF.